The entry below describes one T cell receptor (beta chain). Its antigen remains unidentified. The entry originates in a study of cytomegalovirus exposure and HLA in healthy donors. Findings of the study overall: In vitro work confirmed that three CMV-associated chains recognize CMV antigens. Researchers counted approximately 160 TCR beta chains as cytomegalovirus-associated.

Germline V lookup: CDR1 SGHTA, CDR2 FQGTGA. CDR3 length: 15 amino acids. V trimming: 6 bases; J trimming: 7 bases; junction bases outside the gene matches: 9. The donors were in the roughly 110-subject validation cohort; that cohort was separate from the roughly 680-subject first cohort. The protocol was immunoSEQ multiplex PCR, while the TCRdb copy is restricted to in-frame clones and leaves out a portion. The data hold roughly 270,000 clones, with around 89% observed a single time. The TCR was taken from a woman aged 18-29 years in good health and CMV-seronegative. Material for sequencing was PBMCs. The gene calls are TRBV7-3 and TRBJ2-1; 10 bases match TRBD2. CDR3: CASSRNSGRSNEQFF. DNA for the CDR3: TGTGCCAGCAGTCGTAATAGCGGGAGGAGTAATGAGCAGTTCTTC.